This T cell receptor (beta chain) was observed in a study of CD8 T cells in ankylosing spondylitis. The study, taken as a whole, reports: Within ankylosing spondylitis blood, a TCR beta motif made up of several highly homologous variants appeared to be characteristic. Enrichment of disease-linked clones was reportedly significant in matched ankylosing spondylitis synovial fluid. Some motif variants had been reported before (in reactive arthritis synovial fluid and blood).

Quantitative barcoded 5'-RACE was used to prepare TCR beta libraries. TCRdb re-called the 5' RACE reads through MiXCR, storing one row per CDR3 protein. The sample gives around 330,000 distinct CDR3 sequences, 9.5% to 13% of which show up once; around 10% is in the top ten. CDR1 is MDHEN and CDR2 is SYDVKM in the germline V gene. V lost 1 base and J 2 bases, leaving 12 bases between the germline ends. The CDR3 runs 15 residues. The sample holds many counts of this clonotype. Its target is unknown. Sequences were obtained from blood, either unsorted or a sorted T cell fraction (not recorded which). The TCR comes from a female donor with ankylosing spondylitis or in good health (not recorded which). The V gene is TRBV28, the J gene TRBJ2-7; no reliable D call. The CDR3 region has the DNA TGTGCCAGCAGTTTATTAAGGCAGTGGGCCTACGAGCAGTACTTC. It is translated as CASSLLRQWAYEQYF. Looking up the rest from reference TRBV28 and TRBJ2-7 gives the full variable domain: DVKVTQSSRYLVKRTGEKVFLECVQDMDHENMFWYRQDPGLGLRLIYFSYDVKMKEKGDIPEGYSVSREKKERFSLILESASTNQTSMYLCASSLLRQWAYEQYFGPGTRLTVT.